The next 10 T cell receptor beta chains were all read from a single sample in a study of cytomegalovirus exposure and HLA in healthy donors. It was with 60 Vbeta and 13 Jbeta primers that the PCR ran. Measured with immunoSEQ multiplex PCR; TCRdb has only the in-frame clones, and not every one. The profile shows nearly 200,000 clones, approximately 83% of them singletons. Sample: PBMCs. All receptors come from a boy aged 2 to 10 in good health and CMV-seronegative.

This sequence joins TRBV14 and TRBJ2-7, with 9 bases that match TRBD1. Germline loops: CDR1 SGHDN, CDR2 FVKESK. This CDR3 comprises 15 residues. Losses at the gene ends were 4 bases for V and 4 bases for J; bases not matched to a gene: 8. The CDR3 spells CASSRDRDRVYEQYF. The CDR3 region has the DNA TGTGCCAGCAGCCGAGACCGGGACAGGGTGTACGAGCAGTACTTC.

This chain joins TRBV5-1 and TRBJ2-2, with D uncertain. Between the trimmed V and J ends, which lost 4 bases and 6 bases, there was a span of 10 bases. Germline V gene sequence: CDR1 SGHRS, CDR2 YFSETQ. This CDR3 contains 13 residues. The CDR3 nucleotides are TGCGCCAGCAGCCTGTCCGGTTCCGGGGAGCTGTTTTTT. Its translation is CASSLSGSGELFF.

The V and J genes are TRBV2 and TRBJ2-3; 11 bases match TRBD2. CDR1 SNHLY and CDR2 FYNNEI come from the germline V gene. The ends lost 0 bases at V and 4 bases at J; junction bases unmatched: 12. The CDR3 is made up of 19 amino acids. The CDR3 loop reads CASSEAELFYSGGADTQYF. The CDR3 DNA follows: TGTGCCAGCAGTGAAGCGGAATTATTTTATAGCGGGGGGGCAGATACGCAGTATTTT.

The sample holds a few counts of this clone. The chain's CDR3 is CASSLGLEITEAFF. CDR3 bases: TGTGCCAGCAGCTTAGGACTTGAGATCACTGAAGCTTTCTTT. The chain links TRBV5-4 to TRBJ1-1; D remains unclear. Germline loops: CDR1 SGHNT, CDR2 YYREEE (reference sequence). The V gene lost 2 bases and the J gene lost 4 bases, with 12 bases spanning the gap. This CDR3 spans 14 amino acids.

This chain links TRBV6-5 with TRBJ2-7; 10 bases fit TRBD2. Germline V lookup: CDR1 MNHEY, CDR2 SVGAGI. This CDR3 contains 15 residues. The trim removed 0 bases at V and 2 bases at J, leaving 1 base unmatched. DNA of the CDR3: TGTGCCAGCAGTTACTCTAGCGGGGGGACCTACGAGCAGTACTTC. Translation gives CASSYSSGGTYEQYF.

This clone was seen only once. The V and J genes are TRBV5-1 and TRBJ2-2; D is possibly TRBD2 (6 bases). Germline loops: CDR1 SGHRS, CDR2 YFSETQ. The length of the CDR3 is 12 residues. Trimming removed 5 bases from V and 7 bases from J, with 9 bases in between. The CDR3 loop is CASRSGGGELFF. DNA of the CDR3: TGCGCCAGCAGATCCGGGGGCGGGGAGCTGTTTTTT. The full variable domain, rest sourced from reference TRBV5-1 and TRBJ2-2, is KAGVTQTPRYLIKTRGQQVTLSCSPISGHRSVSWYQQTPGQGLQFLFEYFSETQRNKGNFPGRFSGRQFSNSRSEMNVSTLELGDSALYLCASRSGGGELFFGEGSRLTVL.

V usage is TRBV20-1 and J usage is TRBJ2-7; D might be TRBD2 (5 bases). This CDR3 has 11 amino acids. Germline CDR1 DFQATT, CDR2 SNEGSKA (reference sequence). Trimming left V 3 bases short and J 13 bases short, with 16 bases between. CDR3 DNA sequence: TGCAGTGCTAGCGACTCCGGGATTCATTACTTC. It encodes CSASDSGIHYF.

This chain links TRBV5-4 with TRBJ2-7, with 9 bases identical to TRBD2. The CDR3 runs 16 residues. The ends lost 2 bases at V and 4 bases at J; junction bases unmatched: 10. Germline V CDR1 and CDR2: SGHNT, YYREEE (reference sequence). CDR3 amino acids: CASSLAGRGGGYEQYF. The CDR3 bases are TGTGCCAGCAGCTTAGCCGGGCGGGGGGGCGGGTACGAGCAGTACTTC.

In regard to this clone: The sample has other DNA sequences that encode this CDR3 too. The chain employs TRBV7-2 and TRBJ2-2; tentative D call: TRBD2 (6 bases). The germline V gene encodes CDR1 SGHTA and CDR2 FQGNSA. This CDR3 contains 13 residues. Trimming took off 2 bases at V and 5 bases at J, with 6 bases between the two ends. CDR3 in DNA: TGTGCCAGCAGCTTACGGGGGACCGGGGAGCTGTTTTTT. It is translated as CASSLRGTGELFF.

The chain is built from TRBV2 and TRBJ2-7, with a tentative D call TRBD2 (6 bases). The germline CDR1 and CDR2 sequences are SNHLY and FYNNEI. The CDR3 has 13 residues. V lost 6 bases and J 2 bases, leaving 11 bases between the germline ends. The CDR3 spells CASRGTWAYEQYF. In nucleotides, the CDR3 is TGTGCCAGCAGGGGGACTTGGGCCTACGAGCAGTACTTC.